Each of the 32 T cell receptor beta chains below was sequenced from the same sample in a study of blood T cell repertoires in COVID-19 (dated by TCRdb to 2018 to 2020). The library came from the immunoSEQ multiplex PCR assay. TCRdb's version of the immuneACCESS table is confined to in-frame rearrangements and falls short of the full clone set. An unresolved V gene accounts for under half of the shortfall where checked; the remainder is of unknown origin. For this sample the table gives about 22,000 clones, of which 85% to 90% were detected only once. The top ten hold 27% of the sample. Sequenced: peripheral blood. The receptor set was obtained from a man between 70 and 80 years old with COVID-19, enrolled during active disease.

The chain joins TRBV28 to TRBJ2-7; no clear D gene. Germline CDR1 is MDHEN and CDR2 is SYDVKM. V was trimmed by 5 bases and J by 6 bases, leaving 11 bases between them. There are 12 residues in the CDR3. The CDR3 bases are TGTGCCAGCAGTACTGTACGTTTCGAGCAGTACTTC. This translates into CASSTVRFEQYF.

This chain uses TRBV2 with TRBJ1-2; D is unclear. Trimming left V 0 bases short and J 5 bases short, with 7 bases between. Germline values: CDR1 SNHLY, CDR2 FYNNEI. The CDR3 runs 13 residues. This CDR3 reads CASSEAREYGYTF. The DNA for the CDR3 is TGTGCCAGCAGTGAAGCGCGAGAGTATGGCTACACCTTC.

The genes are TRBV5-1 and TRBJ1-2; weak D call: TRBD1 (6 bases). The germline V and J ends were trimmed by 4 bases and 0 bases, with 10 bases remaining between them. CDR3 length: 14 amino acids. Germline CDR1 reads SGHRS; CDR2 reads YFSETQ. The CDR3: CASSPQGANYGYTF. DNA of the CDR3: TGCGCCAGCAGCCCACAGGGAGCTAACTATGGCTACACCTTC.

The chain is built from TRBV10-2 and TRBJ2-7, with TRBD2 matching 8 bases. The germline gives CDR1 WSHSY, CDR2 SAAADI. Germline trimming cut 7 bases from V and 2 bases from J; bases unmatched to any gene: 10. There are 15 residues in the CDR3. The CDR3 DNA follows: TGCGCCAGCACCCCACTAGCGGAGCCCCCCTACGAGCAGTACTTC. It codes for CASTPLAEPPYEQYF.

J is TRBJ2-7 and V is TRBV14; D is perhaps TRBD1 (5 bases). V lost 0 bases and J 1 base, leaving 10 bases between the germline ends. The CDR3 runs 15 residues. In germline, CDR1 is SGHDN, CDR2 FVKESK. This CDR3 is CASSQDSGLSYEQYF. The CDR3 DNA reads TGTGCCAGCAGCCAAGATTCAGGGCTATCCTACGAGCAGTACTTC.

The V gene is TRBV19, the J gene TRBJ2-1, with 11 positions matching TRBD2. This CDR3 is 14 amino acids long. The V and J ends lost 1 base and 7 bases, in that order; junction bases with no gene match: 0. CDR1 LNHDA and CDR2 SQIVND come from the germline V gene (reference sequence). CDR3 sequence reads: CASSIGLAGNEQFF. The DNA of the CDR3 is TGTGCCAGTAGTATAGGACTAGCGGGGAATGAGCAGTTCTTC.

The rearrangement links TRBV9 to TRBJ2-1; 11 bases align to TRBD2. CDR3 length: 17 residues. Trimming cost V 0 bases and J 9 bases; bases outside gene matches: 11. Germline lookup yields CDR1 SGDLS and CDR2 YYNGEE. The CDR3 sequence: CASSVAVAGGPLSEQFF. In DNA, the CDR3 is TGTGCCAGCAGCGTAGCAGTAGCGGGAGGGCCGCTCAGTGAGCAGTTCTTC.

The chain recombines TRBV5-1 with TRBJ1-1, with D possibly matching TRBD1 (5 bases). The CDR3 sequence is 14 residues long. The germline gives CDR1 SGHRS, CDR2 YFSETQ. Trimming took off 4 bases at V and 4 bases at J, with 14 bases between the two ends. As DNA, the CDR3 is TGCGCCAGCAGCCAGACAGAAGGGCGCACTGAAGCTTTCTTT. Residues: CASSQTEGRTEAFF. Complete variable domain (other parts from reference TRBV5-1 and TRBJ1-1): KAGVTQTPRYLIKTRGQQVTLSCSPISGHRSVSWYQQTPGQGLQFLFEYFSETQRNKGNFPGRFSGRQFSNSRSEMNVSTLELGDSALYLCASSQTEGRTEAFFGQGTRLTVV.

The chain recombines TRBV11-2 with TRBJ2-7; 8 nucleotides agree with TRBD1. Trimming cost V 3 bases and J 3 bases; bases outside gene matches: 7. Germline values: CDR1 SGHAT, CDR2 FQNNGV. The CDR3 has 15 amino acids. This chain's CDR3 is CASSFGQGDYYEQYF. CDR3 coding DNA: TGTGCCAGCAGCTTCGGACAGGGAGATTACTACGAGCAGTACTTC.

Only a few counts were recorded for this clone. This rearrangement joins TRBV6-5 to TRBJ2-7; perhaps TRBD1 as D (5 bases). V lost 8 bases, J lost 2 bases, and 13 bases lay in between. The germline V gene has CDR1 MNHEY and CDR2 SVGAGI. CDR3 size: 13 residues. CDR3 residues: CASSDRGTYEQYF. CDR3 DNA sequence: TGTGCCAGCTCCGACAGAGGCACCTACGAGCAGTACTTC.

The rearrangement joins TRBV19 to TRBJ1-2; 8 bases align to TRBD1. J lost 5 bases, V lost 5 bases, and 7 bases had no gene match. The CDR3 is 14 residues long. Germline loops: CDR1 LNHDA, CDR2 SQIVND (reference sequence). The CDR3 coding sequence is TGTGCCAGTAGTCCCAGACAGGGGTATTATGGCTACACCTTC. This translates into CASSPRQGYYGYTF.

This chain joins TRBV20-1 and TRBJ2-7; a possible D gene is TRBD2 (5 bases). Germline CDR1 reads DFQATT; CDR2 reads SNEGSKA (reference sequence). V was pared by 3 bases and J by 6 bases, with 15 bases between. The CDR3 sequence is 13 residues long. CDR3 DNA: TGCAGTGCTAGTAAGGACTCCCTGGCCGAGCAGTACTTC. Protein: CSASKDSLAEQYF.

On this clone: One end of the junction varies from germline; a read error may be responsible. The gene calls are TRBV30 and TRBJ2-7; the D gene is possibly TRBD1 (6 bases). This CDR3 region has 12 residues. In germline, CDR1 is GTSNPN, CDR2 SVGIG (reference sequence). This CDR3 is CAWSVQQGPVFF. The CDR3 coding sequence is TGTGCCTGGAGTGTACAACAGGGCCCGGTTTTCTTC.

The chain carries TRBV3-1 (or the pseudogene TRBV3-2) and TRBJ2-7, with no clear D. The V end lost 4 bases, the J end lost 0 bases, and 7 bases lay between the germline ends. Germline CDR1 is LGHDT and CDR2 is YNNKEL (reference sequence). This CDR3 is built from 13 residues. CDR3 in amino acids: CASSPLASYEQYF. Here the CDR3 DNA reads TGTGCCAGCAGCCCCCTGGCCTCCTACGAGCAGTACTTC.

The rearrangement links TRBV5-4 to TRBJ1-2; the D gene is possibly TRBD1 (5 bases). Trimming cost V 1 base and J 3 bases, with 7 bases left between them. The CDR3 has 13 residues. From germline, CDR1 is SGHNT and CDR2 YYREEE (reference sequence). The CDR3 region is CASSLRGYYGYTF. CDR3 nucleotide sequence: TGTGCCAGCAGCTTGAGGGGCTACTATGGCTACACCTTC.

This clone was found a few times. V is TRBV2 and J is TRBJ2-6; D uncertain. Germline V CDR1 and CDR2: SNHLY, FYNNEI. V was shortened by 9 bases and J by 1 base, with 10 bases between the two germline ends. CDR3 length: 14 residues. This CDR3 is CASGGISGANVLTF. The CDR3 nucleotides are TGTGCCAGTGGCGGCATTTCTGGGGCCAACGTCCTGACTTTC. The whole variable domain, filled in from reference TRBV2 and TRBJ2-6, reads EPEVTQTPSHQVTQMGQEVILRCVPISNHLYFYWYRQILGQKVEFLVSFYNNEISEKSEIFDDQFSVERPDGSNFTLKIRSTKLEDSAMYFCASGGISGANVLTFGAGSRLTVL.

V and J are TRBV5-4 and TRBJ2-7, with D uncertain. From germline, CDR1 is SGHNT and CDR2 YYREEE (reference sequence). The V end was cut by 0 bases, the J end by 11 bases, with 12 bases between. CDR3 size: 12 residues. The DNA of the CDR3 is TGTGCCAGCAGCTTGGATATGGGCTTAAAGTACTTC. Its translation: CASSLDMGLKYF.

The chain combines TRBV5-1 with TRBJ2-5; D is ambiguous. Trimming removed 4 bases at V and 5 bases at J, with 6 bases between. The CDR3 is made up of 11 amino acids. Germline V lookup: CDR1 SGHRS, CDR2 YFSETQ. The CDR3 bases are TGCGCCAGCAGCAACGGGGAGACCCAGTACTTC. This sequence encodes CASSNGETQYF.

The J gene is TRBJ1-4, the V gene TRBV18; D is unresolved. Germline CDR1 is KGHSH and CDR2 is LQKENI. V was cut by 3 bases and J by 8 bases, with 13 bases left in between. This CDR3 has 14 residues. The CDR3 is CASSPTSSGEKLFF. As DNA, the CDR3 is TGTGCCAGCTCACCCACCAGCTCCGGGGAAAAACTGTTTTTT.

This clone has only one observation. The CDR3 region has the DNA TGTGCCAGCAGCTTGGATGCAGTCAGGGGGCACGGGGAGCTGTTTTTT. Protein: CASSLDAVRGHGELFF. The chain has TRBV5-4 and TRBJ2-2, with TRBD1 matching 8 bases. The CDR3 is 16 residues long. Germline assignment: CDR1 SGHNT and CDR2 YYREEE (reference sequence). V dropped 0 bases and J dropped 7; count of bases not matched to a gene: 8.

The chain combines TRBV5-5 with TRBJ2-1, with a weak D call TRBD2 (5 bases). Germline values: CDR1 SGHKS, CDR2 YYEKEE (reference sequence). The V and J ends lost 2 bases and 3 bases respectively, with 12 bases between them. The CDR3 is 15 residues long. As DNA, the CDR3 is TGTGCCAGCAGCTTTGTGGGAGATGACTACAATGAGCAGTTCTTC. This codes for CASSFVGDDYNEQFF.

The chain recombines TRBV7-5 with TRBJ2-3; the D call in the table, TRBD1, was not verified against the DNA. TRBV7-5 corresponds to a pseudogene. The CDR3 length is 19 residues. The CDR3 spells CARSLRGSRLLHTTDTQYF. DNA for the CDR3: TGTGCCAGATCTTTGAGGGGGTCTCGACTCCTACATACCACAGATACGCAGTATTTT.

This clone appeared once. V usage is TRBV19 and J usage is TRBJ1-2; D ambiguous. V was shortened by 5 bases and J by 0 bases, with 16 bases between the two germline ends. There are 16 residues in the CDR3. Germline values: CDR1 LNHDA, CDR2 SQIVND (reference sequence). CDR3 protein: CASSPRRERANYGYTF. The CDR3 DNA is TGTGCCAGTAGTCCCCGACGGGAAAGAGCTAACTATGGCTACACCTTC.

A word on this clone: Its ends do not fully match the called genes, so a read error is possible. The genes are TRBV3-1 (or the pseudogene TRBV3-2) and TRBJ2-1; 11 nucleotides align to TRBD2. There are 12 residues in the CDR3. CDR1 and CDR2 (germline): LGHDT, YNNKEL (reference sequence). The chain's CDR3 is CASSQGLAGGLF. As DNA, the CDR3 is TGTGCCAGCAGCCAAGGGTTAGCGGGGGGGCTCTTC.

This sequence joins TRBV9 and TRBJ2-1; TRBD2 agrees at 7 bases. The V segment lost 0 bases and the J segment 7 bases; nucleotides outside the gene matches: 10. This CDR3 is built from 16 residues. From germline, CDR1 is SGDLS and CDR2 YYNGEE. The CDR3 DNA sequence: TGTGCCAGCAGCGTAGACTCGGCGGGAGTAGGGAATGAGCAGTTCTTC. Protein product: CASSVDSAGVGNEQFF.

This clone has only a few counts. The V and J genes are TRBV7-9 and TRBJ2-7; D is unclear. CDR1 and CDR2 (germline): SEHNR, FQNEAQ (reference sequence). The CDR3 extends over 12 amino acids. The V end was cut by 5 bases, the J end by 7 bases, with 12 bases between. CDR3 region: CASSQTPTEQYF. The CDR3 region has the DNA TGTGCCAGCAGCCAGACACCCACAGAGCAGTACTTC.

The chain joins TRBV2 to TRBJ1-1; perhaps TRBD1 as D (6 bases). Looked up from germline, CDR1 is SNHLY and CDR2 is FYNNEI. The CDR3 runs 15 residues. The ends were cut back, 1 base at V and 6 bases at J, with 15 bases in the middle. The CDR3 nucleotides are TGTGCCAGCAGTGAAGTAGGGGGAGGGAGGGCTGAAGCTTTCTTT. Translated, it gives CASSEVGGGRAEAFF. Variable domain in full (rest from reference TRBV2 and TRBJ1-1): EPEVTQTPSHQVTQMGQEVILRCVPISNHLYFYWYRQILGQKVEFLVSFYNNEISEKSEIFDDQFSVERPDGSNFTLKIRSTKLEDSAMYFCASSEVGGGRAEAFFGQGTRLTVV.

The V and J genes are TRBV18 and TRBJ2-6; the D is unclear. Trimming removed 1 base at V and 4 bases at J, with 5 bases between. Germline CDR1 KGHSH, CDR2 LQKENI. This CDR3 spans 14 amino acids. The CDR3 coding sequence is TGTGCCAGCTCACCACTATCCGGGGCCAACGTCCTGACTTTC. It translates to CASSPLSGANVLTF.

The genes are TRBV5-1 and TRBJ2-6; maybe TRBD2 (6 bases). The CDR3 has 18 amino acids. V was trimmed by 4 bases and J by 2 bases, leaving 19 bases between them. CDR1 is SGHRS and CDR2 is YFSETQ in the germline V gene. CDR3: CASSRGTRQSPGANVLTF. Written as DNA, the CDR3 is TGCGCCAGCAGCCGGGGGACCAGACAGTCCCCTGGGGCCAACGTCCTGACTTTC.

V and J are TRBV10-1 and TRBJ2-3; 10 positions agree with TRBD1. Germline V gene data show CDR1 as WNHNN and CDR2 as SYGVQD (reference sequence). CDR3 length equals 18 residues. V dropped 2 bases and J dropped 1; count of bases not matched to a gene: 9. CDR3 bases: TGCGCCAGCAGTGAGACGGTAACCGGGACAGGGGGCACAGATACGCAGTATTTT. Translating it yields CASSETVTGTGGTDTQYF.

This chain joins TRBV5-1 and TRBJ2-1, with D unresolved. The CDR3 consists of 15 residues. Germline V gene data show CDR1 as SGHRS and CDR2 as YFSETQ. V shed 0 bases and J shed 4 bases, with 11 bases lying between them. This CDR3 reads CASSLDLGRYNEQFF. The CDR3 DNA sequence: TGCGCCAGCAGCTTGGATCTAGGCAGATACAATGAGCAGTTCTTC.

The rearrangement joins TRBV4-1 to TRBJ1-2, with D possibly matching TRBD1 (5 bases). Germline loops: CDR1 MGHRA, CDR2 YSYEKL. V gave up 3 bases and J gave up 4 bases, with 12 bases separating them. CDR3 length: 14 amino acids. CDR3: CASSHDKGSYGYTF. As DNA, the CDR3 is TGCGCCAGCAGCCATGACAAGGGGTCCTATGGCTACACCTTC.